The clone carrying this T cell receptor (beta chain) was counted a single time. Its specificity is not known. This entry belongs to a study of naive CD8 T cells in extremely preterm neonates. Samples were taken at extremely preterm deliveries at about 23-27 weeks of gestation. Sorted cells: live naive CD8+ T cells, CD45RA+CCR7+, Annexin V-negative. The repertoire was sequenced with immunoSEQ multiplex PCR; TCRdb's copy has only in-frame clones and lacks some. The sample holds around 5,400 clones, more than 90% seen once. Whole-study results and caveats: iChao1 richness was lowest in preterm neonates, significantly versus all ages. Preterm CDR3s were shorter than older groups', with fewer N additions and less trimming.

Germline V CDR1 and CDR2: SGHKS, YYEKEE (reference sequence). CDR3 length: 13 amino acids. The ends were cut back, 0 bases at V and 3 bases at J, with 6 bases in the middle. The sample taken for sequencing was naive CD8+ T cells from cord blood. The J gene is TRBJ1-1, the V gene TRBV5-5, with unresolved D. This TCR came from a boy who was born preterm. CDR3: CASSLAFYTEAFF. CDR3 in DNA: TGTGCCAGCAGCTTGGCCTTTTACACTGAAGCTTTCTTT.